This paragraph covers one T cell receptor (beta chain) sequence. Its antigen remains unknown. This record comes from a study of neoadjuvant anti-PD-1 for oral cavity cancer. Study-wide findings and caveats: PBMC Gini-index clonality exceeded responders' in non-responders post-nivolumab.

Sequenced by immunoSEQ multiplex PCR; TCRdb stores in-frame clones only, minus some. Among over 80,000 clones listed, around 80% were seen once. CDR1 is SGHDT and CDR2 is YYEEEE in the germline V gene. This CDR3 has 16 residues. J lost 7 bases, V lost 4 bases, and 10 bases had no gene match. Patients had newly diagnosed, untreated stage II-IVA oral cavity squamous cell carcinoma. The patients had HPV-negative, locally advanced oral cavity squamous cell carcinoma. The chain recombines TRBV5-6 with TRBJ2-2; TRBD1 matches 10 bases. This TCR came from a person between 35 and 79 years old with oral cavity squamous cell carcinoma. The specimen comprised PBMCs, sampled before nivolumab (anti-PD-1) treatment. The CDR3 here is CASSDRQGATFGELFF. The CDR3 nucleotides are TGTGCCAGCAGCGATCGACAGGGGGCTACGTTCGGGGAGCTGTTTTTT.